This record covers a single TCR beta chain. The length of the CDR3 is 17 residues. Germline V CDR1 and CDR2: ENHRY, SYGVKD. The junction had 6 bases not matched to a gene; V was cut back by 6 bases and J by 0 bases. This sample was taken from a study of T cell responses to AZD1222 COVID-19 vaccine. Some clones are missing from TCRdb's copy, which holds only in-frame ones; the method was immunoSEQ multiplex PCR. The repertoire consists of about 140,000 clones, with approximately 90% occurring once and the leading ten covering approximately 3.7%. Second doses at about 4 or about 12 weeks were pooled. This sequence was found in an adult who received the AZD1222 COVID-19 vaccine. The sample consisted of peripheral blood, taken 28 days after the second AZD1222 dose. The chain employs TRBV10-3 and TRBJ2-6, with 9 bases lining up with TRBD1. CDR3 DNA: TGTGCCATCAGCATCGGGACAGGGAACTCTGGGGCCAACGTCCTGACTTTC. Protein product: CAISIGTGNSGANVLTF.